Listed below are T cell receptor beta chains from one sample, sequenced in a study of T cell responses to AZD1222 COVID-19 vaccine. Assay used: immunoSEQ multiplex PCR; TCRdb lists only in-frame clones, some missing. The repertoire holds 95,000 to 150,000 clones, more than 65% seen once, with around a quarter in the top ten. Source: peripheral blood, taken 28 days after the second AZD1222 dose. These receptors all stem from an adult who received the AZD1222 COVID-19 vaccine. CDR3s include the opening cysteine and the closing phenylalanine or tryptophan. D genes are given only for firm matches. The size field is filled for only some rows; it gives once, few, many or a size class.

V gene,clone size,J gene,D gene,CDR3 protein,CDR3 DNA
TRBV30,.,TRBJ1-3,.,CAWSPVGSGNTIYF,TGTGCCTGGAGCCCCGTGGGCTCTGGAAACACCATATATTTT
TRBV28,few,TRBJ1-3,.,CASSSQQGSIYF,TGTGCCAGCAGTTCCCAACAGGGATCCATATATTTT
TRBV14,.,TRBJ1-1,.,CASSQESRRTEAFF,TGTGCCAGCAGCCAAGAGAGTCGGCGCACTGAAGCTTTCTTT
TRBV15,once,TRBJ2-1,.,CATSRALGRVRNNEQFF,TGTGCCACCAGCAGAGCCTTGGGCAGGGTCCGAAACAATGAGCAGTTCTTC
TRBV12-3/TRBV12-4,.,TRBJ2-1,.,CASSLSGYNEQFF,TGTGCCAGCAGTTTATCAGGCTACAATGAGCAGTTCTTC
TRBV28,once,TRBJ1-5,.,CASSLIGGAQPQHF,TGTGCCAGCAGTTTAATTGGGGGTGCACAGCCCCAGCATTTT
TRBV5-1,.,TRBJ2-3,TRBD2,CASSLFSGGAGSPDTQYF,TGCGCCAGCAGCTTATTCAGCGGGGGGGCTGGATCCCCAGATACGCAGTATTTT
TRBV7-2,.,TRBJ1-2,TRBD1,CASSLGSGGYGYTF,TGTGCCAGCAGCTTAGGTTCAGGGGGCTATGGCTACACCTTC
TRBV28,.,TRBJ1-2,TRBD1,CASRKSGTGDGYTF,TGTGCCAGCAGGAAGTCCGGGACAGGGGATGGCTACACCTTC
TRBV6-6,.,TRBJ2-1,TRBD1,CASNGQGPYNEQFF,TGTGCCAGCAACGGACAGGGACCTTACAATGAGCAGTTCTTC
TRBV9,.,TRBJ2-3,TRBD2,CASSVPPGLLYF,TGTGCCAGCAGCGTCCCTCCGGGACTATTATATTTT
TRBV11-2,.,TRBJ1-6,.,CASSFMQYYNSPLHF,TGTGCCAGCAGCTTTATGCAGTATTATAATTCACCCCTCCACTTT
TRBV7-2,few,TRBJ1-3,.,CASSHIVGAVYPIYF,TGTGCCAGCAGCCACATCGTCGGGGCCGTTTATCCCATATATTTT
TRBV6-4,few,TRBJ2-2,.,CASSASGTTGELFF,TGTGCCAGCAGTGCATCCGGGACAACCGGGGAGCTGTTTTTT
TRBV19,.,TRBJ1-5,.,CASSIGWSASNQPQHF,TGTGCCAGTAGTATCGGTTGGTCTGCAAGCAATCAGCCCCAGCATTTT
TRBV5-5,.,TRBJ1-5,.,CASSLATLNQPQHF,TGTGCCAGCAGCTTGGCAACTTTAAATCAGCCCCAGCATTTT
TRBV5-6,.,TRBJ1-5,.,CASSLHVDQPQHF,TGTGCCAGCAGCTTGCATGTCGATCAGCCCCAGCATTTT
TRBV24-1,few,TRBJ2-3,.,CATSDFATRKDTQYF,TGTGCCACCAGTGATTTCGCCACTAGAAAAGATACGCAGTATTTT
TRBV24-1,.,TRBJ1-2,TRBD1,CATGEQGDYGYTF,TGTGCCACCGGAGAGCAGGGGGACTATGGCTACACCTTC
TRBV28,.,TRBJ2-4,TRBD1,CASSFPRRQGVVLQYF,TGTGCCAGCAGTTTCCCCCGGAGACAGGGGGTTGTTCTTCAGTACTTC
TRBV6-5,.,TRBJ1-1,.,CASSGSGVRTEAFF,TGTGCCAGCAGCGGCAGCGGGGTCAGGACTGAAGCTTTCTTT
TRBV9,.,TRBJ2-5,TRBD1,CASSQGVETQYF,TGTGCCAGCAGCCAGGGGGTGGAGACCCAGTACTTC
TRBV28,few,TRBJ1-2,.,CASSLGVNYGYTF,TGTGCCAGCAGTTTAGGGGTGAACTATGGCTACACCTTC
TRBV5-6,.,TRBJ2-7,.,CASSLGQVSYEQYF,TGTGCCAGCAGCTTGGGGCAGGTTTCCTACGAGCAGTACTTC
TRBV4-1,.,TRBJ1-2,TRBD1,CASSQEGTGYYGYTF,TGCGCCAGCAGCCAAGAGGGGACAGGGTATTATGGCTACACCTTC
TRBV7-2,.,TRBJ1-4,TRBD1,CASSPRQGASEKLFF,TGTGCCAGCAGCCCCCGACAGGGGGCATCGGAAAAACTGTTTTTT
TRBV29-1,.,TRBJ1-1,.,CSVPRGPMNTEAFF,TGCAGCGTTCCTCGTGGCCCCATGAACACTGAAGCTTTCTTT
TRBV6-5,.,TRBJ1-1,.,CASNTGRFGTEAFF,TGTGCCAGCAACACGGGGCGGTTTGGGACTGAAGCTTTCTTT
TRBV5-1,.,TRBJ2-7,.,CASSPLAVAYEQYF,TGCGCCAGCAGCCCCCTAGCAGTTGCTTACGAGCAGTACTTC
TRBV6-1,few,TRBJ2-7,TRBD2,CASGGEGYEQYF,TGTGCCAGCGGCGGGGAGGGCTACGAGCAGTACTTC
TRBV4-2,.,TRBJ2-7,.,CASSQDPAASASYEQYF,TGTGCCAGCAGCCAAGATCCCGCGGCTAGCGCTTCCTACGAGCAGTACTTC
TRBV6-2/TRBV6-3,once,TRBJ1-1,.,CASSDPGNPMNTEAFF,TGTGCCAGCAGTGACCCGGGTAACCCCATGAACACTGAAGCTTTCTTT
TRBV7-2,.,TRBJ1-1,.,CASRDNMNTEAFF,TGTGCCAGCAGGGACAATATGAACACTGAAGCTTTCTTT
TRBV19,.,TRBJ1-1,TRBD1,CASSITGGYTEAFF,TGTGCCAGTAGTATAACAGGGGGCTACACTGAAGCTTTCTTT
TRBV6-2/TRBV6-3,.,TRBJ2-1,TRBD2,CASSQRGGLGEQFF,TGTGCCAGCAGTCAGCGGGGGGGCCTTGGTGAGCAGTTCTTC
TRBV6-5,.,TRBJ1-1,.,CATQTDLNTEAFF,TGTGCTACACAGACAGACCTCAACACTGAAGCTTTCTTT
TRBV3-1/TRBV3-2,.,TRBJ1-4,TRBD1,CASSPGGGSTNEKLFF,TGTGCCAGCAGCCCAGGGGGGGGGTCAACTAATGAAAAACTGTTTTTT
TRBV7-2,.,TRBJ2-7,.,CASSSPTNYEQYF,TGTGCCAGCAGCTCCCCGACTAACTACGAGCAGTACTTC
TRBV27,.,TRBJ1-1,TRBD1,CASKGQAVGNTEAFF,TGTGCCAGCAAAGGACAGGCAGTAGGAAACACTGAAGCTTTCTTT
TRBV10-1,once,TRBJ2-1,.,CASTVGAGPCYNEQFF,TGCGCCAGCACTGTGGGGGCAGGGCCCTGCTACAATGAGCAGTTCTTC
TRBV6-6,.,TRBJ1-6,.,CASRPLGDSPLHF,TGTGCCAGCAGGCCTCTCGGGGATTCACCCCTCCACTTT
TRBV18,.,TRBJ2-3,TRBD1,CASSPGTGADTQYF,TGTGCCAGCTCACCCGGGACAGGGGCAGATACGCAGTATTTT
TRBV12-3/TRBV12-4,many,TRBJ1-3,TRBD1,CASSPTGHTIYF,TGTGCCAGCAGCCCGACAGGGCACACCATATATTTT
TRBV7-3,.,TRBJ2-7,.,CASSFTGSSYEQYF,TGTGCCAGCAGCTTTACCGGGTCCTCCTACGAGCAGTACTTC
TRBV30,.,TRBJ1-5,.,CAWSGGVGSNQPQHF,TGTGCCTGGAGTGGGGGGGTTGGGAGCAATCAGCCCCAGCATTTT
TRBV3-1/TRBV3-2,.,TRBJ1-1,.,CASSLREATEAFF,TGTGCCAGCAGCCTCCGGGAAGCTACTGAAGCTTTCTTT
TRBV28,.,TRBJ1-1,.,CASTERNTEAFF,TGTGCCAGCACGGAGCGCAACACTGAAGCTTTCTTT